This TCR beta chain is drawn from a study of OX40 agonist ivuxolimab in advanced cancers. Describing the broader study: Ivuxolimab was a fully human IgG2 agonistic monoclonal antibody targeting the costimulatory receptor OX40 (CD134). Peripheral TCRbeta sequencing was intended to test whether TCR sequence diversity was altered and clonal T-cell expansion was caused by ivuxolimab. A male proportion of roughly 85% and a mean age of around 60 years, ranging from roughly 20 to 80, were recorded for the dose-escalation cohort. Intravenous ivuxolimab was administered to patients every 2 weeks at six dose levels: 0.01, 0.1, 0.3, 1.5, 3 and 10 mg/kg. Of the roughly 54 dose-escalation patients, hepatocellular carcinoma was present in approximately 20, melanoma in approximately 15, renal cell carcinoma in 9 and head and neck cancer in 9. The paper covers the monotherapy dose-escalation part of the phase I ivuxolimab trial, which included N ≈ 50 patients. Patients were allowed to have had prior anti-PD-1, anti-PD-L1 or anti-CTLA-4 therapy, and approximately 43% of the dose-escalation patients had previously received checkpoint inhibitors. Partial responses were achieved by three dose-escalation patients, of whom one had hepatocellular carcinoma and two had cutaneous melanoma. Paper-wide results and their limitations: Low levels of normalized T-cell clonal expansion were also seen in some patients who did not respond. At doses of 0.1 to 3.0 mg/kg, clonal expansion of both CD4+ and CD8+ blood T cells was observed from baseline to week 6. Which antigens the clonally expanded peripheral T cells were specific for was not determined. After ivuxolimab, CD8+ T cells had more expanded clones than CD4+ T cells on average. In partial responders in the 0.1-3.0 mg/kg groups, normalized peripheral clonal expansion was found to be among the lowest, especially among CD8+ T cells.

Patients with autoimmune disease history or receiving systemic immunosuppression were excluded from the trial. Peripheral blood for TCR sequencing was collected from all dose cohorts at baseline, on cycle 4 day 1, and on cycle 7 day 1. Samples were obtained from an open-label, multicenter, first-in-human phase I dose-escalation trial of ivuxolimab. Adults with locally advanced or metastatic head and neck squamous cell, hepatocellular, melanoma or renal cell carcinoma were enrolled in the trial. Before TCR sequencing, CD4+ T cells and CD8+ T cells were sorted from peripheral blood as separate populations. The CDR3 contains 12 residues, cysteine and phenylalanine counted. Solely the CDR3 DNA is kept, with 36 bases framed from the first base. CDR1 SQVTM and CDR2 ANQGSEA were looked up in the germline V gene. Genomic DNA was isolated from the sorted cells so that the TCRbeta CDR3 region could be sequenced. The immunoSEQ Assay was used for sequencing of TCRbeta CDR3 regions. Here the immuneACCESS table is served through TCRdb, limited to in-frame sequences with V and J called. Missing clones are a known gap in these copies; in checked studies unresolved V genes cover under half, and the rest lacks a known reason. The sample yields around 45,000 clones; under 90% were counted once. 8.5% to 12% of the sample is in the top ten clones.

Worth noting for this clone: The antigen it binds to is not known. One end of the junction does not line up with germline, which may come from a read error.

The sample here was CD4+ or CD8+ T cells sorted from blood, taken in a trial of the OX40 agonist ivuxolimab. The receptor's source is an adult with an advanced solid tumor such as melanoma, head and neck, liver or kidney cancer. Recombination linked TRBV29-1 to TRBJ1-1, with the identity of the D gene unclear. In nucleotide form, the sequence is TGCAGCGCTGGGAAAGTGAACACTGAAGTTTTCTTT. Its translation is CSAGKVNTEVFF.